This T cell receptor beta chain was documented in a study of CD8+ T cells in alopecia areata. In each case, RNA was isolated and then reverse transcribed into cDNA as the sequencing template. Profiling relied on immunoSEQ multiplex PCR, and the TCRdb table lists in-frame clones only, not all of them. The sample consists of more than 200,000 clones, around two fifths of them appearing once. A note on this clone: Its cognate antigen is unknown.

Study-level results: Scalp and blood samples kept many expanded lesional clones throughout tofacitinib. Tofacitinib significantly brought down scalp clonality and expanded CD8+ clones among top 100.

The treatment denotes: oral pan-JAK inhibitor, 5-10 mg twice daily. CDR3 length: 14 amino acids. CDR1 MNHEY and CDR2 SVGAGI come from the germline V gene. Trimming took 8 bases from V and 0 from J; bases not matched to a gene: 6. The TCR was taken from a human donor with alopecia areata. This specimen was CD4+ T cells sorted from blood, taken at approximately week 36, from a patient treated with tofacitinib. This chain joins TRBV6-5 and TRBJ2-7, with TRBD2 matching 8 bases. CDR3 DNA sequence: TGTGCCAGCTCTGCGGGAGGAGGCTCCTACGAGCAGTACTTC. It translates to CASSAGGGSYEQYF.